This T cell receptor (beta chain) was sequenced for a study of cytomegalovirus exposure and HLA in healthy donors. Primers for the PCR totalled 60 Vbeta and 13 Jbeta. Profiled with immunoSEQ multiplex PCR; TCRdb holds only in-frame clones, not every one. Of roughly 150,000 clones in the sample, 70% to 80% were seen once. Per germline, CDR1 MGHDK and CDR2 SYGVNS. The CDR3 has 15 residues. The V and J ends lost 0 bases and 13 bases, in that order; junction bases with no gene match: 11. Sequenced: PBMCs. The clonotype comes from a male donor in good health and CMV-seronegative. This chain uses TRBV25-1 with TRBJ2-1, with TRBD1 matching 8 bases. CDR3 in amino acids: CASSEYKAGGQPQFF. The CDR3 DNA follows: TGTGCCAGCAGTGAATATAAGGCAGGGGGCCAGCCACAGTTCTTC.